This T cell receptor beta chain was sequenced during a study of cytomegalovirus exposure and HLA in healthy donors. In the PCR, 60 Vbeta and 13 Jbeta primers were used. Only in-frame clones appear in the TCRdb table, and some are missing; sequencing was by immunoSEQ multiplex PCR. Among approximately 40,000 clones listed, 80% to 90% were seen once. Overall study findings and caveats: There were several of the most significant clusters that appeared linked to common viral pathogens in a later analysis. Roughly uniform sequencing depth across donors was assumed, possibly incorrectly.

Notes on this clone: As yet, its antigen is unknown.

This clonotype was obtained from a woman aged 35 to 49 in good health and CMV-seropositive. The material sequenced was PBMCs.

In DNA, the CDR3 is TGTGCCACCAGCAGAGATGCCCTTGACGGGGGTGGGGAAAAACTGTTTTTT. This codes for CATSRDALDGGGEKLFF. The chain is built from TRBV15 and TRBJ1-4; TRBD1 is a possible D gene (5 bases). Germline values: CDR1 LNHNV, CDR2 YYDKDF (reference sequence). With 0 bases removed from V and 8 bases from J, the gap between germline ends came to 19 bases. The CDR3 is 17 amino acids.